This T cell receptor beta chain was documented in a study of shared clonotypes between healthy human individuals. Clones were sequenced by immunoSEQ multiplex PCR, and TCRdb holds only the in-frame ones, with some missing. The top ten hold approximately 0.39% of the sample, which has about 2.3 million clones, approximately 90% seen once. The V end lost 4 bases, the J end lost 3 bases, and 16 bases lay between the germline ends. The CDR3 runs to 15 residues. The V gene's germline CDR1 is LNHDA and CDR2 SQIVND (reference sequence). This clone was counted once. The V and J genes are TRBV19 and TRBJ2-7, with D perhaps TRBD1 (6 bases). Sequenced sample: naive CD4+ T cells from PBMCs. Stated subset: CD45RA+ positively selected. This sequence was found in a man between 18 and 35 years old in good health. Some clones in this sample may be carry-over from other donors' samples. The CDR3 coding sequence is TGTGCCAGTAGTACTACCACAGGGAAAAACTACGAGCAGTACTTC. Its translation is CASSTTTGKNYEQYF. The full variable domain, with the rest looked up from reference TRBV19 and TRBJ2-7, is DGGITQSPKYLFRKEGQNVTLSCEQNLNHDAMYWYRQDPGQGLRLIYYSQIVNDFQKGDIAEGYSVSREKKESFPLTVTSAQKNPTAFYLCASSTTTGKNYEQYFGPGTRLTVT.